The 29 T cell receptor beta chains below were found in one sample sequenced in a study of control samples from healthy donors and cancer patients. The data were produced by immunoSEQ multiplex PCR, yet TCRdb's version contains in-frame clones alone and is incomplete. The table shows tens of thousands of clones, with around nine tenths occurring only once. Sequencing was performed on PBMCs. These TCRs come from a woman aged 50 to 65 with colorectal cancer.

V gene TRBV5-1 combines with J gene TRBJ1-5; no firm D call. This CDR3 contains 15 residues. V gave up 0 bases and J gave up 1 base, with 8 bases separating them. Germline V gives CDR1 SGHRS, CDR2 YFSETQ. The CDR3 region has the DNA TGCGCCAGCAGCTTGGAGGGTATAAGCAATCAGCCCCAGCATTTT. It is translated as CASSLEGISNQPQHF.

In this sample, this clone turned up once. The rearrangement links TRBV10-3 to TRBJ2-7, with 8 bases aligning to TRBD1. The germline gives CDR1 ENHRY, CDR2 SYGVKD. The CDR3 length is 12 residues. The V and J ends lost 10 bases and 7 bases, in that order; junction bases with no gene match: 9. CDR3 residues: CATGQGSGEQYV. DNA of the CDR3: TGTGCCACTGGACAGGGTTCGGGAGAGCAGTACGTC.

This clone showed up just once. The chain is built from TRBV7-6 and TRBJ1-4; 9 nucleotides line up with TRBD1. Germline V gives CDR1 SGHVS, CDR2 FNYEAQ. CDR3 size: 17 residues. The J segment lost 2 bases and the V segment lost 5 bases, leaving 9 bases of the junction unmatched. CDR3 protein: CASSEEGTGPTNEKLFF. The CDR3 DNA reads TGTGCCAGCAGCGAAGAAGGGACAGGGCCCACTAATGAAAAACTGTTTTTT.

V and J are TRBV6-2 or TRBV6-3 and TRBJ2-1, with 12 positions matching TRBD2. Germline values: CDR1 MNHEY, CDR2 SVGEGT. V lost 6 bases and J lost 7; bases outside the gene matches: 4. This CDR3 is 14 amino acids long. CDR3 DNA: TGTGCCAGCAGCGCTAGCGGGGGGGGGAATGAGCAGTTCTTC. This encodes CASSASGGGNEQFF.

The chain recombines TRBV7-2 with TRBJ2-5; D not resolved. The ends were cut back, 5 bases at V and 1 base at J, with 8 bases in the middle. This CDR3 has 13 amino acids. Germline V CDR1 and CDR2: SGHTA, FQGNSA. CDR3 sequence (DNA): TGTGCCAGCAGCGCCCGAATCCAAGAGACCCAGTACTTC. It yields the protein CASSARIQETQYF.

The gene calls are TRBV4-3 and TRBJ1-5, with 8 bases aligning to TRBD1. This CDR3 region has 15 residues. CDR1 is LGHNA and CDR2 is YSLEER in the germline V gene. V was pared by 4 bases and J by 4 bases, with 6 bases of the junction left unmatched. The chain's CDR3 is CASSRDRGSNQPQHF. As DNA, the CDR3 is TGCGCCAGCAGCCGAGACAGGGGTTCAAATCAGCCCCAGCATTTT.

This chain links TRBV30 with TRBJ1-5; the D gene is possibly TRBD1 (6 bases). V lost 0 bases and J lost 3, with 12 bases in between. Germline loops: CDR1 GTSNPN, CDR2 SVGIG (reference sequence). There are 15 residues in the CDR3. CDR3 region: CAWSVVGQPNQPQHF. CDR3 in DNA: TGTGCCTGGAGTGTAGTAGGACAGCCCAATCAGCCCCAGCATTTT.

This rearrangement joins TRBV11-1 to TRBJ2-2; D is unclear. CDR1 and CDR2 from the germline V gene are SGHAT and FQDESV (reference sequence). Trimming took 3 bases from V and 1 from J, leaving 6 bases between them. The CDR3 covers 14 residues. The CDR3 DNA is TGTGCCAGCAGCTTCAGACAGAACACCGGGGAGCTGTTTTTT. It is translated as CASSFRQNTGELFF. The entire variable domain, with the rest obtained from reference TRBV11-1 and TRBJ2-2, is as follows: EAEVAQSPRYKITEKSQAVAFWCDPISGHATLYWYRQILGQGPELLVQFQDESVVDDSQLPKDRFSAERLKGVDSTLKIQPAELGDSAMYLCASSFRQNTGELFFGEGSRLTVL.

The rearrangement uses TRBV3-1 (or the pseudogene TRBV3-2) and TRBJ1-4; D is perhaps TRBD1 (6 bases). CDR3 size: 13 residues. Looked up from germline, CDR1 is LGHDT and CDR2 is YNNKEL (reference sequence). V lost 3 bases, J lost 9 bases, and 11 bases lay in between. CDR3 in DNA: TGTGCCAGCAGCCAGGGCAGGGGTAAAAAACTGTTTTTT. It is translated as CASSQGRGKKLFF.

This rearrangement joins TRBV3-1 (or the pseudogene TRBV3-2) to TRBJ1-2; TRBD1 agrees at 8 bases. This CDR3 is built from 15 residues. The V and J ends lost 1 base and 3 bases, in that order; junction bases with no gene match: 4. The V gene's germline CDR1 is LGHDT and CDR2 YNNKEL (reference sequence). The CDR3 DNA follows: TGTGCCAGCAGCCAAGGCAGGGGGCTGCACTATGGCTACACCTTC. Its protein product is CASSQGRGLHYGYTF.

This chain uses TRBV7-2 with TRBJ2-1, with D maybe TRBD1 (5 bases). In germline, CDR1 is SGHTA, CDR2 FQGNSA. CDR3 length: 14 amino acids. V was clipped by 0 bases and J by 8 bases, with 11 bases between them. The CDR3 protein is CASSLAIQVYEQFF. CDR3 nucleotide sequence: TGTGCCAGCAGCTTAGCGATACAGGTCTATGAGCAGTTCTTC. Based on the CDR3 plus reference TRBV7-2 and TRBJ2-1, the full variable domain is GAGVSQSPSNKVTEKGKDVELRCDPISGHTALYWYRQSLGQGLEFLIYFQGNSAPDKSGLPSDRFSAERTGGSVSTLTIQRTQQEDSAVYLCASSLAIQVYEQFFGPGTRLTVL.

This clone was counted once. Written as DNA, the CDR3 is TGTGCCAGCAGTTTACAGGGGGGATACGAGCAGTACGTC. The encoded protein is CASSLQGGYEQYV. The chain couples TRBV28 to TRBJ2-7, with D possibly being TRBD1 (7 bases). The CDR3 loop spans 13 amino acids. Germline lookup yields CDR1 MDHEN and CDR2 SYDVKM. Trimming removed 2 bases from V and 4 bases from J, with 9 bases in between.

The gene calls are TRBV3-1 (or the pseudogene TRBV3-2) and TRBJ1-4; 7 positions agree with TRBD1. This CDR3 comprises 13 residues. The V and J ends lost 1 base and 8 bases, in that order; junction bases with no gene match: 1. The germline V gene encodes CDR1 LGHDT and CDR2 YNNKEL (reference sequence). CDR3 sequence reads: CASSQGDREKLFF. CDR3 nucleotides: TGTGCCAGCAGCCAAGGGGACAGAGAAAAACTGTTTTTT.

A remark on this clone: At one boundary the junction diverges from the germline segment, which might be a read error. This chain uses TRBV6-1 with TRBJ2-1; 11 nucleotides agree with TRBD2. This CDR3 comprises 15 residues. Germline assignment: CDR1 MNHNS and CDR2 SASEGT. CDR3 bases: TGTGCCAGCAGTAAAGCGACTAGCGGGGTAAATGAGCAGTTCTTC. Translating gives CASSKATSGVNEQFF.

The genes are TRBV6-1 and TRBJ2-4; 7 nucleotides line up with TRBD1. CDR3 size: 15 residues. V gave up 1 base and J gave up 9 bases; unmatched junction bases: 9. CDR1 and CDR2 (germline): MNHNS, SASEGT. The CDR3 sequence is CASSEEVQGNSIQYF. DNA of the CDR3: TGTGCCAGCAGTGAAGAGGTACAGGGGAATAGCATTCAGTACTTC.

This rearrangement joins TRBV4-3 to TRBJ2-1; possible D gene TRBD1, 5 bases. Germline assignment: CDR1 LGHNA and CDR2 YSLEER. This CDR3 spans 13 amino acids. Trimming took 1 base from V and 6 from J, leaving 7 bases between them. Here the CDR3 reads CASSQGRVNEQFF. In nucleotides, the CDR3 is TGCGCCAGCAGCCAAGGCAGGGTCAATGAGCAGTTCTTC.

The J gene is TRBJ1-2, the V gene TRBV15, with D maybe TRBD1 (6 bases). The V and J ends lost 0 bases and 5 bases respectively, with 16 bases between them. From germline, CDR1 is LNHNV and CDR2 YYDKDF (reference sequence). This CDR3 comprises 16 residues. The CDR3 coding sequence is TGTGCCACCAGCAGAGATACCGAGGGGGGGAAGTATGGCTACACCTTC. Translated: CATSRDTEGGKYGYTF.

This clone was counted once. V is TRBV4-3 and J is TRBJ2-1; D gene unclear. The CDR3 sequence is 13 residues long. Per the germline V gene, CDR1 is LGHNA and CDR2 is YSLEER. The V and J ends lost 4 bases and 8 bases respectively, with 12 bases between them. The CDR3 here is CASSPPGGDEQFF. The CDR3 nucleotides read TGCGCCAGCAGCCCCCCGGGCGGCGATGAGCAGTTCTTC.

This clone was counted a single time. V is TRBV9 and J is TRBJ2-3, with D possibly being TRBD2 (6 bases). The CDR3 totals 15 residues. V lost 0 bases to trimming and J lost 2 bases, with 10 bases between them. The germline V gene encodes CDR1 SGDLS and CDR2 YYNGEE. As DNA, the CDR3 is TGTGCCAGCAGCGTAGCTCGGGGGATCACAGATACGCAGTATTTT. It specifies CASSVARGITDTQYF.

V and J are TRBV2 and TRBJ1-2; possible D gene TRBD1, 6 bases. Germline V CDR1 and CDR2: SNHLY, FYNNEI. V shed 7 bases and J shed 13 bases, with 16 bases lying between them. The CDR3 is 11 residues long. CDR3 DNA: TGTGCCAGCACCAACACCAGGGGTTTCACCTTC. This sequence encodes CASTNTRGFTF.

The chain couples TRBV6-5 to TRBJ1-2; D possibly corresponds to TRBD1 (5 bases). This CDR3 contains 14 residues. V lost 7 bases and J lost 2, with 14 bases in between. Germline V gives CDR1 MNHEY, CDR2 SVGAGI. The CDR3 sequence: CASITGPGNYGYTF. CDR3 coding DNA: TGTGCCAGCATTACCGGGCCAGGGAACTATGGCTACACCTTC.

The chain couples TRBV7-2 to TRBJ2-5; 9 bases fit TRBD2. This CDR3 has 15 amino acids. Germline V gene data show CDR1 as SGHTA and CDR2 as FQGNSA. V gave up 5 bases and J gave up 3 bases; unmatched junction bases: 7. Here the CDR3 reads CASSLGGLAEETQYF. CDR3 in DNA: TGTGCCAGCAGCCTGGGGGGACTAGCAGAAGAGACCCAGTACTTC.

The V call is TRBV3-1 (or the pseudogene TRBV3-2), the J call TRBJ2-7; D is ambiguous. Germline CDR1 is LGHDT and CDR2 is YNNKEL (reference sequence). The CDR3 loop spans 14 amino acids. The V end was cut by 1 base, the J end by 5 bases, with 12 bases between. In DNA form, the CDR3 reads TGTGCCAGCAGCCAAGGAACATTGGGCAACGAGCAGTACGTC. It specifies CASSQGTLGNEQYV.

The chain joins TRBV27 to TRBJ2-1; D is perhaps TRBD2 (5 bases). V was shortened by 10 bases and J by 3 bases, with 10 bases between the two germline ends. This CDR3 has 12 residues. Germline loops: CDR1 MNHEY, CDR2 SMNVEV (reference sequence). CDR3 amino acids: CATLGSYNEQFF. CDR3 bases: TGTGCCACCCTGGGGAGCTACAATGAGCAGTTCTTC.

The chain is built from TRBV5-1 and TRBJ2-2; D is perhaps TRBD1 (6 bases). Trimming took 5 bases from V and 3 from J, leaving 20 bases between them. CDR1 is SGHRS, CDR2 YFSETQ, per germline. CDR3 length: 17 amino acids. CDR3 sequence: CASRSSGQIRDTGELFF. The CDR3 nucleotides are TGCGCCAGCAGAAGTTCGGGACAAATAAGGGACACCGGGGAGCTGTTTTTT. The entire variable domain, with the rest obtained from reference TRBV5-1 and TRBJ2-2, is as follows: KAGVTQTPRYLIKTRGQQVTLSCSPISGHRSVSWYQQTPGQGLQFLFEYFSETQRNKGNFPGRFSGRQFSNSRSEMNVSTLELGDSALYLCASRSSGQIRDTGELFFGEGSRLTVL.

The V and J genes are TRBV4-1 and TRBJ1-6; TRBD1 is a possible D gene (5 bases). Trimming took 0 bases from V and 9 from J, leaving 12 bases between them. This CDR3 has 15 amino acids. Per the germline V gene, CDR1 is MGHRA and CDR2 is YSYEKL. CDR3 amino acids: CASSQEKGSSSPLHF. CDR3 bases: TGCGCCAGCAGCCAAGAAAAGGGGAGTAGTTCACCCCTCCACTTT.

The CDR3 nucleotides read TGTGCCAGTAGTATTCAACAGACTAATGAAAAACTGTTTTTT. Translated: CASSIQQTNEKLFF. The chain employs TRBV19 and TRBJ1-4; D is ambiguous. The CDR3 is made up of 14 amino acids. The V gene lost 3 bases and the J gene lost 2 bases, with 7 bases spanning the gap. Germline CDR1 reads LNHDA; CDR2 reads SQIVND (reference sequence). The whole variable domain, filled in from reference TRBV19 and TRBJ1-4, reads DGGITQSPKYLFRKEGQNVTLSCEQNLNHDAMYWYRQDPGQGLRLIYYSQIVNDFQKGDIAEGYSVSREKKESFPLTVTSAQKNPTAFYLCASSIQQTNEKLFFGSGTQLSVL.

V usage is TRBV5-5 and J usage is TRBJ1-2; D gene ambiguous. The germline V gene encodes CDR1 SGHKS and CDR2 YYEKEE (reference sequence). The germline V and J ends were trimmed by 5 bases and 6 bases, with 20 bases remaining between them. CDR3 length equals 15 residues. CDR3 region: CASSFHQWGEDGYTF. CDR3 in DNA: TGTGCCAGCAGTTTTCATCAGTGGGGTGAGGATGGCTACACCTTC.

Comment on this clone: At one boundary the junction diverges from the germline segment, which might be a read error. Other nucleotide sequences from this sample produce the same CDR3. The V call is TRBV12-3 or TRBV12-4, the J call TRBJ1-5; the match to TRBD1 covers 8 bases. This CDR3 contains 13 residues. The CDR3 sequence is CASSGQGNQPQHF. The CDR3 bases are TGTGCCAGCAGTGGACAGGGCAACCAGCCCCAGCATTTT.